What follows are 18 T cell receptor beta chains derived from one specimen sequenced in a study of T cell changes during pregnancy in multiple sclerosis. Profiling relied on immunoSEQ multiplex PCR, and the TCRdb table lists in-frame clones only, not all of them. This sample has roughly 57,000 clones; roughly nine tenths occur once, and the top ten carry 2% to 3%. The material sequenced was peripheral blood, taken in the first trimester of pregnancy. These TCRs come from a female donor with multiple sclerosis, enrolled in a pregnancy study.

The gene calls are TRBV30 and TRBJ2-1, with 7 bases matching TRBD2. The CDR3 is 15 amino acids. Losses at the gene ends were 4 bases for V and 7 bases for J; bases not matched to a gene: 13. Per germline, CDR1 GTSNPN and CDR2 SVGIG (reference sequence). The CDR3 DNA sequence: TGTGCCTGGAAAACAGGTACTAGCGTCTTTAATGAGCAGTTCTTC. Its translation is CAWKTGTSVFNEQFF. The whole variable domain, remainder taken from reference TRBV30 and TRBJ2-1, is SQTIHQWPATLVQPVGSPLSLECTVEGTSNPNLYWYRQAAGRGLQLLFYSVGIGQISSEVPQNLSASRPQDRQFILSSKKLLLSDSGFYLCAWKTGTSVFNEQFFGPGTRLTVL.

This clone was detected only a few times. The gene calls are TRBV7-2 and TRBJ1-3; TRBD1 matches at 9 bases. This CDR3 has 13 residues. The V and J ends lost 5 bases and 8 bases, in that order; junction bases with no gene match: 4. Germline values: CDR1 SGHTA, CDR2 FQGNSA. The CDR3 region has the DNA TGTGCCAGCAGCCAGGACAGGGGTTACACCATATATTTT. Residues: CASSQDRGYTIYF.

The genes are TRBV20-1 and TRBJ2-5; unclear D gene. The germline CDR1 and CDR2 sequences are DFQATT and SNEGSKA (reference sequence). V was clipped by 4 bases and J by 5 bases, with 5 bases between them. The CDR3 loop spans 10 amino acids. The CDR3 loop reads CSANGETQYF. CDR3 in DNA: TGCAGTGCTAACGGGGAGACCCAGTACTTC.

This sequence joins TRBV19 and TRBJ1-5; 8 bases match TRBD1. This CDR3 region has 18 residues. Germline CDR1 reads LNHDA; CDR2 reads SQIVND (reference sequence). The V and J ends lost 1 base and 5 bases, in that order; junction bases with no gene match: 13. The CDR3 DNA follows: TGTGCCAGTAGTATAGGACACACTCGGACAGGGTGGGATCAGCCCCAGCATTTT. It is translated as CASSIGHTRTGWDQPQHF.

The chain recombines TRBV6-5 with TRBJ2-7; TRBD2 is a possible D gene (5 bases). The V end was cut by 5 bases, the J end by 6 bases, with 5 bases between. Germline V CDR1 and CDR2: MNHEY, SVGAGI. The CDR3 spans 10 residues. The CDR3 region has the DNA TGTGCCAGCAGTGAGGGCGAGCAGTACTTC. It specifies CASSEGEQYF.

This chain links TRBV25-1 with TRBJ2-1; 10 bases fit TRBD2. Germline CDR1 MGHDK, CDR2 SYGVNS. V shed 6 bases, J shed 4 bases, and the junction held 12 bases outside the gene matches. The CDR3 totals 17 residues. The CDR3 nucleotides are TGTGCCAGCAGCGATATAACGGGACTAGCGAGTTACAATGAGCAGTTCTTC. Encoded protein: CASSDITGLASYNEQFF.

This clone has only one observation. The chain uses TRBV29-1 and TRBJ2-7; D call uncertain. The V end was cut by 2 bases, the J end by 5 bases, with 13 bases between. The CDR3 covers 13 residues. Germline values: CDR1 SQVTM, CDR2 ANQGSEA. The CDR3 DNA sequence: TGCAGCGTTGAATTAGCCTTTTTGGACGAGCAGTACTTC. This gives the protein CSVELAFLDEQYF.

V gene TRBV7-3 combines with J gene TRBJ2-1; TRBD2 matches at 15 bases. CDR3 size: 18 residues. V shed 5 bases and J 5 bases; nucleotides not matched to a gene: 10. The germline CDR1 and CDR2 sequences are SGHTA and FQGTGA. The CDR3 DNA reads TGTGCCAGCAGCCTCCAGGGACTAGCGGGGGGCCAGGACAATGAGCAGTTCTTC. Amino acid sequence: CASSLQGLAGGQDNEQFF.

J is TRBJ2-2 and V is TRBV11-2, with 8 bases fitting TRBD1. The germline CDR1 and CDR2 sequences are SGHAT and FQNNGV. The V gene end was trimmed by 6 bases and the J gene end by 6 bases; junction bases not matched to a gene: 6. The CDR3 spans 14 residues. The CDR3 loop reads CASRQGAWAGELFF. The CDR3 DNA follows: TGTGCCAGCAGGCAGGGGGCGTGGGCCGGGGAGCTGTTTTTT.

This clone was recorded only once. J is TRBJ1-1 and V is TRBV11-1; 11 nucleotides line up with TRBD1. The CDR3 loop spans 16 amino acids. J was trimmed by 3 bases and V by 5 bases; bases with no gene match: 8. Germline V gives CDR1 SGHAT, CDR2 FQDESV (reference sequence). The CDR3 here is CASSPRTGGRYTEAFF. The CDR3 nucleotides read TGTGCCAGCAGCCCCCGGACAGGGGGCAGGTACACTGAAGCTTTCTTT.

This CDR3 is CSVEELSSGNTIYF. For the CDR3, the DNA is TGCAGCGTTGAAGAACTTAGTTCCGGAAACACCATATATTTT. The rearrangement joins TRBV29-1 to TRBJ1-3; D uncertain. Trimming pared 0 bases from V and 4 bases from J, leaving 10 bases between. The germline CDR1 and CDR2 sequences are SQVTM and ANQGSEA. This CDR3 spans 14 amino acids.

The chain is built from TRBV9 and TRBJ2-3; no clear D. This CDR3 comprises 13 residues. With 5 bases removed from V and 6 bases from J, the gap between germline ends came to 13 bases. Germline V gives CDR1 SGDLS, CDR2 YYNGEE. The CDR3 nucleotides read TGTGCCAGCAGTGCCGTATCCGGGGATACGCAGTATTTT. It is translated as CASSAVSGDTQYF.

The genes are TRBV9 and TRBJ2-3; 10 bases match TRBD2. CDR1 is SGDLS, CDR2 YYNGEE, per germline. The CDR3 runs 17 residues. V gave up 0 bases and J gave up 2 bases; unmatched junction bases: 6. The chain's CDR3 is CASSVEDSGGTTDTQYF. In nucleotides, the CDR3 is TGTGCCAGCAGCGTAGAGGATAGCGGGGGGACCACAGATACGCAGTATTTT.

The chain couples TRBV5-1 to TRBJ1-1, with 8 bases that match TRBD1. The CDR3 contains 14 residues. V gave up 4 bases and J gave up 4 bases; unmatched junction bases: 6. Germline CDR1 reads SGHRS; CDR2 reads YFSETQ. Written as DNA, the CDR3 is TGCGCCAGCAGCGCAGGGGGCCGGGGCACTGAAGCTTTCTTT. Its protein is CASSAGGRGTEAFF.

CDR3: CASSPLQGAKAFF. For the CDR3, the DNA is TGTGCCAGCAGCCCGCTGCAGGGGGCGAAAGCTTTCTTT. The V call is TRBV11-2, the J call TRBJ1-1, with 8 bases identical to TRBD1. Germline CDR1 is SGHAT and CDR2 is FQNNGV. The CDR3 is 13 amino acids. After removal of 5 bases from V and 9 bases from J, the junction contained 8 bases not matched to a gene.

The rearrangement links TRBV4-3 to TRBJ1-2, with D perhaps TRBD1 (5 bases). Germline V lookup: CDR1 LGHNA, CDR2 YSLEER. CDR3 size: 14 residues. V dropped 4 bases and J dropped 3 bases, with 12 bases sitting between them. The CDR3 coding sequence is TGCGCCAGCAGCCCCTCGACAGTTTACTATGGCTACACCTTC. It is translated as CASSPSTVYYGYTF.

DNA of the CDR3: TGCGCCAGCAAGATAGGATCGGAGGGGGAGCAGTTCTTC. It is translated as CASKIGSEGEQFF. V is TRBV5-1 and J is TRBJ2-1, with D perhaps matching TRBD2 (6 bases). This CDR3 contains 13 residues. V was trimmed by 6 bases and J by 10 bases, leaving 17 bases between them. Per germline, CDR1 SGHRS and CDR2 YFSETQ.

The rearrangement uses TRBV5-4 and TRBJ2-1; 13 nucleotides line up with TRBD2. The V and J ends lost 3 bases and 7 bases, in that order; junction bases with no gene match: 4. This CDR3 has 15 amino acids. The germline V gene has CDR1 SGHNT and CDR2 YYREEE (reference sequence). The CDR3 bases are TGTGCCAGCAGCTATGGGACTAGCGGGGAAAATGAGCAGTTCTTC. Its protein is CASSYGTSGENEQFF.